This T cell receptor beta chain was obtained from a study of identical twins. After template switching added a universal primer site, the resulting cDNA carried unique molecular identifiers. One entry per CDR3 protein, called by TCRdb with MiXCR from the 5' RACE reads. The sample includes 600,000 to 800,000 distinct CDR3 sequences, approximately 22% of them seen just once. This CDR3 has 16 amino acids. Per germline, CDR1 KGHDR and CDR2 SFDVKD. V was pared by 3 bases and J by 6 bases, with 17 bases between. These data were likewise used in another study, on T cells expressing NK-cell markers.

Sequencing was done on a sample of PBMCs. This sequence was found in a woman between 18 and 30 years old in good health. This chain joins TRBV24-1 and TRBJ1-5; possibly TRBD1 for D (5 bases). For the CDR3, the DNA is TGTGCCACCAGTGATCCGGGGGACCGGGGTGGTCAGCCCCAGCATTTT. It codes for CATSDPGDRGGQPQHF.